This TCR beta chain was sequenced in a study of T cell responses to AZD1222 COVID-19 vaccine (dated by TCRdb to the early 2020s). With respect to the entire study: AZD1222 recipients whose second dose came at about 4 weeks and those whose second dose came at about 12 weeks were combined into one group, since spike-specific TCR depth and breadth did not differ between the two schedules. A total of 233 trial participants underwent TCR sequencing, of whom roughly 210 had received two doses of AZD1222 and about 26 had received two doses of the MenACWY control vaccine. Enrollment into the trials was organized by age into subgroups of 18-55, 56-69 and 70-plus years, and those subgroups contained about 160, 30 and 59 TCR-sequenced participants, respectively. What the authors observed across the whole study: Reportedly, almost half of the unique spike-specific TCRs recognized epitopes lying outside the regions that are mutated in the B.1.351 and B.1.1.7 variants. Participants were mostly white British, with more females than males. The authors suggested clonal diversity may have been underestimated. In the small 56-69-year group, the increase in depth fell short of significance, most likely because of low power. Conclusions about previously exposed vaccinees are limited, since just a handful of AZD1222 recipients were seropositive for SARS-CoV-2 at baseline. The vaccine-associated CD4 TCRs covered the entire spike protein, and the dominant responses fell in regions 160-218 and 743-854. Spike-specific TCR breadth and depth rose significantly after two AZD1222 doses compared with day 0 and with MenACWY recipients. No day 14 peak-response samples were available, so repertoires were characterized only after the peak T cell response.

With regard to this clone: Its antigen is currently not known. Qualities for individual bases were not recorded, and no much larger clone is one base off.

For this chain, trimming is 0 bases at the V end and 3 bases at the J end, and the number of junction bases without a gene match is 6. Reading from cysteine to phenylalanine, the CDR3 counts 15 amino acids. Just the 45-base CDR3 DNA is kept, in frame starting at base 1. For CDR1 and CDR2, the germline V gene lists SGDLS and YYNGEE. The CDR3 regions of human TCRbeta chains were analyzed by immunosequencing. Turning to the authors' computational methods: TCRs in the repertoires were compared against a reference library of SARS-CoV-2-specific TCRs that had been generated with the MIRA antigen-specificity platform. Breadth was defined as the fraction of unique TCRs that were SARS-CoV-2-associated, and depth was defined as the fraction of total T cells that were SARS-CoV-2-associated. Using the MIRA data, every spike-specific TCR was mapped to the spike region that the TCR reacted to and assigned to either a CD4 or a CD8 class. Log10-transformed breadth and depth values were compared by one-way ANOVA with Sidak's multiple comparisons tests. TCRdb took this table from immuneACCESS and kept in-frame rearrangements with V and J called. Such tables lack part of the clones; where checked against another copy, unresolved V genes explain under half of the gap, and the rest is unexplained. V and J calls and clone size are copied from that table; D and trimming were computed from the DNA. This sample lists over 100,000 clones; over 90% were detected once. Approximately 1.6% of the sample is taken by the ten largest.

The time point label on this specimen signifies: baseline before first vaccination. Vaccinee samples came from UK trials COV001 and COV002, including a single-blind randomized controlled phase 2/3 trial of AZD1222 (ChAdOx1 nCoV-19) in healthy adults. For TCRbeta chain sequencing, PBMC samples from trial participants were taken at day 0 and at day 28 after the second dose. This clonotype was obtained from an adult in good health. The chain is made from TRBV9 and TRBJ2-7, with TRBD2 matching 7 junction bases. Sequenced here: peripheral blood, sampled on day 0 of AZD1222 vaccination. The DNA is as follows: TGTGCCAGCAGCGTAGCGACTAGCTCCTACTACGAGCAGTACTTC. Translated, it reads CASSVATSSYYEQYF.